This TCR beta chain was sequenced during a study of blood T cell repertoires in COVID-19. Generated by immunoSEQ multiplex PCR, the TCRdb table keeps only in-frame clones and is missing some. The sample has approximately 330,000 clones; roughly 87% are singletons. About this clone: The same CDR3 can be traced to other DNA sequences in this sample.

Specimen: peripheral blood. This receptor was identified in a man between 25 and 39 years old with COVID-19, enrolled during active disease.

The CDR3, as DNA: TGTGCCAGCAGCTATGGGACAGGGGGCTACGAGCAGTACTTC. Protein sequence: CASSYGTGGYEQYF. The V and J genes are TRBV7-2 and TRBJ2-7; 11 nucleotides line up with TRBD1. Per germline, CDR1 SGHTA and CDR2 FQGNSA. Losses at the gene ends were 4 bases for V and 3 bases for J; bases not matched to a gene: 2. The CDR3 sequence is 14 residues long.